This entry features one TCR beta chain sequence. Original data processing: Scientists estimated how many nucleated cells there were by amplifying reference gene primers. Measured with immunoSEQ multiplex PCR; TCRdb has only the in-frame clones, and not every one. V and J calls and clone size are those listed in that table; D and trimming were worked out from the DNA. The sample lists fewer than 15,000 clones, around 90% occurring once. The record originates from a study of blood T cell repertoires in COVID-19. Study in general: Donors in the United States, Italy and Spain gave samples during acute or convalescent COVID-19. T cells, B-cell-depleted T cells, or PBMCs supplied cDNA or gDNA.

This TCR was recovered from a human donor in a cohort sampled during active COVID-19. Sequenced input: peripheral blood.

The CDR3 protein is CASSPGTGPGYTF. DNA for the CDR3: TGTGCCAGCAGCCCCGGGACAGGGCCGGGCTACACCTTC. The chain links TRBV6-2 or TRBV6-3 to TRBJ1-2; TRBD1 matches at 9 bases. The germline V gene has CDR1 MNHEY and CDR2 SVGEGT. V gave up 6 bases and J gave up 8 bases; unmatched junction bases: 7. The CDR3 loop spans 13 amino acids.